The next 29 T cell receptor beta chains were all read from a single sample in a study of shared clonotypes between healthy human individuals. Using immunoSEQ multiplex PCR, the repertoire was profiled, and TCRdb retains in-frame clones only, with some absent. The sample contains around 650,000 clones, around 96% of which appear only once. The naive CD8 population came from CD45RO-negative cells selected for CCR7, without terminally differentiated effector memory CD45RA+ cells. Sequencing used naive CD8+ T cells sorted from blood. The receptors were sampled from a woman in her thirties in good health.

This rearrangement joins TRBV7-9 to TRBJ2-1; 8 positions agree with TRBD2. V lost 5 bases, J lost 4 bases, and 4 bases stayed unmatched. In germline, CDR1 is SEHNR, CDR2 FQNEAQ (reference sequence). The CDR3 runs 14 residues. The chain's CDR3 is CASSPPGGYNEQFF. The CDR3 region has the DNA TGTGCCAGCAGCCCCCCGGGGGGGTACAATGAGCAGTTCTTC.

The CDR3 nucleotides read TGTGCCAGCAGTTTATCCCCCGGGACAGGGGTGAAAGGCTACACCTTC. Residues: CASSLSPGTGVKGYTF. The V call is TRBV27, the J call TRBJ1-2; the match to TRBD1 covers 10 bases. Germline lookup yields CDR1 MNHEY and CDR2 SMNVEV (reference sequence). The CDR3 sequence is 16 residues long. Unmatched junction bases numbered 9, after V lost 0 bases and J lost 8 bases.

The V gene is TRBV6-5, the J gene TRBJ2-5; TRBD1 matches 8 bases. Unmatched junction bases numbered 10, after V lost 6 bases and J lost 4 bases. CDR3 length equals 15 residues. Germline V gives CDR1 MNHEY, CDR2 SVGAGI. CDR3: CASRGDRGPGETQYF. CDR3 DNA: TGTGCCAGCAGGGGTGACAGGGGACCGGGAGAGACCCAGTACTTC.

This rearrangement joins TRBV2 to TRBJ2-1; D ambiguous. Trimming stripped 7 bases from V and 6 bases from J, with 16 bases between. CDR1 SNHLY and CDR2 FYNNEI come from the germline V gene. This CDR3 has 14 residues. The CDR3 region is CASIFSDGLNEQFF. CDR3 DNA sequence: TGTGCCAGCATTTTTTCAGACGGGCTCAATGAGCAGTTCTTC.

The chain carries TRBV9 and TRBJ2-7; 8 nucleotides match TRBD2. V shed 2 bases, J shed 7 bases, and the junction held 11 bases outside the gene matches. Germline CDR1 is SGDLS and CDR2 is YYNGEE. The length of the CDR3 is 15 residues. The chain's CDR3 is CASSVSGGEVEEQYF. In DNA, the CDR3 is TGTGCCAGCAGCGTGTCCGGGGGGGAGGTAGAAGAGCAGTACTTC.

This chain joins TRBV29-1 and TRBJ2-1; 12 bases are a match to TRBD2. The CDR3 is 14 amino acids. In germline, CDR1 is SQVTM, CDR2 ANQGSEA. J lost 9 bases, V lost 4 bases, and 7 bases had no gene match. The CDR3 bases are TGCAGCGTTGTTGAAGGACTAGCGGGGACTGAGCAGTTCTTC. It encodes CSVVEGLAGTEQFF.

This chain links TRBV27 with TRBJ1-6; D is undetermined. This CDR3 has 13 residues. The germline V and J ends were trimmed by 5 bases and 3 bases, with 5 bases remaining between them. Looked up from germline, CDR1 is MNHEY and CDR2 is SMNVEV (reference sequence). The CDR3 spells CASSVLYNSPLHF. CDR3 nucleotides: TGTGCCAGCAGTGTACTCTATAATTCACCCCTCCACTTT.

The chain links TRBV28 to TRBJ2-3; TRBD2 agrees at 8 bases. The CDR3 spans 16 residues. Germline CDR1 reads MDHEN; CDR2 reads SYDVKM. V lost 5 bases, J lost 2 bases, and 9 bases stayed unmatched. The CDR3 spells CASSEVSGINTDTQYF. The CDR3 nucleotides read TGTGCCAGCAGTGAGGTTAGCGGGATCAACACAGATACGCAGTATTTT.

This chain links TRBV19 with TRBJ2-7; TRBD2 matches at 7 bases. Trimming took 1 base from V and 3 from J; bases not matched to a gene: 6. CDR1 is LNHDA, CDR2 SQIVND, per germline (reference sequence). The CDR3 is made up of 15 amino acids. The CDR3: CASSIGGGRGYEQYF. The CDR3 bases are TGTGCCAGTAGTATAGGGGGCGGGAGAGGCTACGAGCAGTACTTC.

This clone was recorded once. This sequence joins TRBV19 and TRBJ2-2, with D unclear. The CDR3 is 14 residues long. The V end lost 5 bases, the J end lost 0 bases, and 7 bases lay between the germline ends. Germline values: CDR1 LNHDA, CDR2 SQIVND (reference sequence). The CDR3 DNA sequence: TGTGCCAGTAGTGTGGGCGCGAACACCGGGGAGCTGTTTTTT. Protein product: CASSVGANTGELFF.

The chain joins TRBV7-9 to TRBJ2-1; TRBD2 matches 7 bases. Losses at the gene ends were 11 bases for V and 6 bases for J; bases not matched to a gene: 10. Per germline, CDR1 SEHNR and CDR2 FQNEAQ (reference sequence). This CDR3 is built from 13 residues. The CDR3 DNA sequence: TGTGCCGGTGGGGCGGGAGTGGGCAATGAGCAGTTCTTC. Translating it yields CAGGAGVGNEQFF.

The V call is TRBV5-5, the J call TRBJ2-1; D assignment may be TRBD1 or TRBD2 (5 bases each). The germline gives CDR1 SGHKS, CDR2 YYEKEE (reference sequence). V lost 9 bases and J lost 9, with 25 bases in between. CDR3 size: 15 residues. CDR3 nucleotides: TGTGCCACCACAAGAACCGGGACCAATTTGGGTGAGCAGTTCTTC. Protein: CATTRTGTNLGEQFF. Based on the CDR3 plus reference TRBV5-5 and TRBJ2-1, the full variable domain is DAGVTQSPTHLIKTRGQQVTLRCSPISGHKSVSWYQQVLGQGPQFIFQYYEKEERGRGNFPDRFSARQFPNYSSELNVNALLLGDSALYLCATTRTGTNLGEQFFGPGTRLTVL.

The chain links TRBV5-6 to TRBJ2-1; TRBD1 matches 7 bases. Germline CDR1 and CDR2: SGHDT and YYEEEE. With 5 bases clipped from V and 9 bases from J, the junction kept 2 bases outside the gene matches. The CDR3 is 11 amino acids. CDR3 sequence reads: CASRTGSEQFF. CDR3 nucleotide sequence: TGTGCCAGCAGGACAGGGAGTGAGCAGTTCTTC. Full variable domain (remainder filled in from reference TRBV5-6 and TRBJ2-1): DAGVTQSPTHLIKTRGQQVTLRCSPKSGHDTVSWYQQALGQGPQFIFQYYEEEERQRGNFPDRFSGHQFPNYSSELNVNALLLGDSALYLCASRTGSEQFFGPGTRLTVL.

The rearrangement uses TRBV28 and TRBJ1-5, with D unclear. This CDR3 is built from 12 residues. CDR1 is MDHEN, CDR2 SYDVKM, per germline. V shed 5 bases and J shed 4 bases, with 6 bases lying between them. The CDR3 DNA is TGTGCCAGCAGTCCTCGAAATCAGCCCCAGCATTTT. This sequence encodes CASSPRNQPQHF.

This rearrangement joins TRBV7-9 to TRBJ2-3; 7 bases match TRBD2. V lost 1 base and J lost 6; bases outside the gene matches: 10. The CDR3 extends over 16 amino acids. Germline V gives CDR1 SEHNR, CDR2 FQNEAQ (reference sequence). The CDR3 reads CASSLVYRGRTDTQYF. For the CDR3, the DNA is TGTGCCAGCAGCTTAGTATATCGCGGGAGAACGGATACGCAGTATTTT.

This clone was counted a single time. The chain joins TRBV14 to TRBJ1-1; no clear D. Germline V gives CDR1 SGHDN, CDR2 FVKESK. Deletions cut 5 bases from V and 1 base from J, with 11 bases between. This CDR3 contains 14 residues. The CDR3: CASSYDIGNTEAFF. The CDR3 DNA sequence: TGTGCCAGCAGCTACGACATAGGGAACACTGAAGCTTTCTTT.

CDR3 DNA sequence: TGTGCCAGCAGCCAAGTTAAGGGACAAGCCTACGAGCAGTACTTC. Amino acids: CASSQVKGQAYEQYF. The V call is TRBV4-2, the J call TRBJ2-7; tentative D call: TRBD1 (6 bases). The V and J ends lost 1 base and 2 bases respectively, with 12 bases between them. The CDR3 has 15 amino acids. The germline CDR1 and CDR2 sequences are LGHNA and YNFKEQ.

This chain uses TRBV15 with TRBJ2-3, with a tentative D call TRBD2 (6 bases). Trimming pared 3 bases from V and 1 base from J, leaving 8 bases between. The CDR3 is made up of 14 amino acids. Per germline, CDR1 LNHNV and CDR2 YYDKDF (reference sequence). The DNA for the CDR3 is TGTGCCACCAGCAGGGGGGAGGGCACAGATACGCAGTATTTT. This sequence encodes CATSRGEGTDTQYF.

The rearrangement joins TRBV11-2 to TRBJ1-5, with a possible D match to TRBD1 (5 bases). CDR1 and CDR2 from the germline V gene are SGHAT and FQNNGV. There are 20 residues in the CDR3. V gave up 0 bases and J gave up 4 bases, with 25 bases separating them. The CDR3 DNA sequence: TGTGCCAGCAGCTTAGAAACCGGGGCACCCGCGCCTAGTAGGAATCAGCCCCAGCATTTT. Its protein is CASSLETGAPAPSRNQPQHF.

This clone appeared once. The chain carries TRBV27 and TRBJ2-7, with D possibly TRBD2 on 5 matching bases. Per germline, CDR1 MNHEY and CDR2 SMNVEV (reference sequence). V was trimmed by 3 bases and J by 6 bases, leaving 15 bases between them. The CDR3 is made up of 14 amino acids. The CDR3 loop reads CASSFGGSQVEQYF. The DNA of the CDR3 is TGTGCCAGCAGTTTTGGTGGGAGCCAAGTCGAGCAGTACTTC.

The chain combines TRBV29-1 with TRBJ1-2; D perhaps matches TRBD1 (6 bases). V gave up 3 bases and J gave up 5 bases, with 13 bases separating them. Germline V gives CDR1 SQVTM, CDR2 ANQGSEA. CDR3 length equals 13 residues. Here the CDR3 DNA reads TGCAGCGTTGACGCAGGGACACCTTATGGCTACACCTTC. It yields the protein CSVDAGTPYGYTF.

The J gene is TRBJ2-4, the V gene TRBV28, with unresolved D. Deletions cut 4 bases from V and 3 bases from J, with 10 bases between. The CDR3 is made up of 14 amino acids. Germline V lookup: CDR1 MDHEN, CDR2 SYDVKM. The CDR3 spells CASSSSFGKNIQYF. The CDR3 nucleotides are TGTGCCAGCAGTTCAAGCTTTGGCAAAAACATTCAGTACTTC.

The V call is TRBV7-6, the J call TRBJ2-1; D is uncertain. V gave up 1 base and J gave up 6 bases, with 13 bases separating them. Germline V gene data show CDR1 as SGHVS and CDR2 as FNYEAQ. CDR3 size: 15 residues. The CDR3 DNA reads TGTGCCAGCAGCTTAGGACCCCACAAGGGCAATGAGCAGTTCTTC. It specifies CASSLGPHKGNEQFF.

The chain is built from TRBV28 and TRBJ2-5; D may be TRBD1 (5 bases). V lost 5 bases and J 2 bases, leaving 15 bases between the germline ends. This CDR3 spans 15 amino acids. Germline V gene lookup returns CDR1 MDHEN and CDR2 SYDVKM. CDR3 nucleotide sequence: TGTGCCAGCAGTAGGACACCTAACCCACAAGAGACCCAGTACTTC. Protein product: CASSRTPNPQETQYF. Together with reference TRBV28 and TRBJ2-5, the CDR3 gives the full variable domain: DVKVTQSSRYLVKRTGEKVFLECVQDMDHENMFWYRQDPGLGLRLIYFSYDVKMKEKGDIPEGYSVSREKKERFSLILESASTNQTSMYLCASSRTPNPQETQYFGPGTRLLVL.

This clone was observed a single time. This rearrangement joins TRBV4-1 to TRBJ2-3; D not certain. The V gene's germline CDR1 is MGHRA and CDR2 YSYEKL. V shed 1 base and J shed 7 bases, with 12 bases lying between them. The CDR3 consists of 14 residues. CDR3 coding DNA: TGCGCCAGCAGCCAAGTAATGGGTGCCCATACGCAGTATTTT. This sequence encodes CASSQVMGAHTQYF.

The rearrangement uses TRBV11-2 and TRBJ2-2, with D possibly matching TRBD1 (7 bases). Trimming left V 8 bases short and J 7 bases short, with 26 bases between. This CDR3 region has 17 residues. CDR1 and CDR2 from the germline V gene are SGHAT and FQNNGV. In DNA, the CDR3 is TGTGCCAGCCAGGCCGGGGGACAGTTCTTATCAGACGGGGAGCTGTTTTTT. This codes for CASQAGGQFLSDGELFF. The full variable domain, completed using reference TRBV11-2 and TRBJ2-2, is EAGVAQSPRYKIIEKRQSVAFWCNPISGHATLYWYQQILGQGPKLLIQFQNNGVVDDSQLPKDRFSAERLKGVDSTLKIQPAKLEDSAVYLCASQAGGQFLSDGELFFGEGSRLTVL.

V is TRBV7-6 and J is TRBJ2-3; 7 nucleotides agree with TRBD1. This CDR3 has 15 residues. Germline lookup yields CDR1 SGHVS and CDR2 FNYEAQ. V shed 5 bases, J shed 0 bases, and the junction held 5 bases outside the gene matches. The CDR3 loop is CASSPGTASTDTQYF. In nucleotides, the CDR3 is TGTGCCAGCAGCCCGGGGACAGCTAGCACAGATACGCAGTATTTT. Together with reference TRBV7-6 and TRBJ2-3, the CDR3 gives the full variable domain: GAGVSQSPRYKVTKRGQDVALRCDPISGHVSLYWYRQALGQGPEFLTYFNYEAQQDKSGLPNDRFSAERPEGSISTLTIQRTEQRDSAMYRCASSPGTASTDTQYFGPGTRLTVL.

The chain joins TRBV5-6 to TRBJ2-5, with a tentative D call TRBD1 (6 bases). With 0 bases removed from V and 6 bases from J, the gap between germline ends came to 12 bases. The CDR3 contains 14 residues. Germline V gene lookup returns CDR1 SGHDT and CDR2 YYEEEE. DNA for the CDR3: TGTGCCAGCAGCTTGGGAGGGGGTCTAAAGACCCAGTACTTC. Translation: CASSLGGGLKTQYF. Together with reference TRBV5-6 and TRBJ2-5, the CDR3 gives the full variable domain: DAGVTQSPTHLIKTRGQQVTLRCSPKSGHDTVSWYQQALGQGPQFIFQYYEEEERQRGNFPDRFSGHQFPNYSSELNVNALLLGDSALYLCASSLGGGLKTQYFGPGTRLLVL.

The rearrangement links TRBV6-5 to TRBJ2-7, with D perhaps given as TRBD1 or TRBD2 (5 bases each). Germline-derived CDR1 and CDR2 are MNHEY and SVGAGI. V was cut by 0 bases and J by 2 bases, with 11 bases left in between. The CDR3 loop spans 15 amino acids. In nucleotides, the CDR3 is TGTGCCAGCAGTTACTCGATGGGACCTACCTACGAGCAGTACTTC. This sequence encodes CASSYSMGPTYEQYF.